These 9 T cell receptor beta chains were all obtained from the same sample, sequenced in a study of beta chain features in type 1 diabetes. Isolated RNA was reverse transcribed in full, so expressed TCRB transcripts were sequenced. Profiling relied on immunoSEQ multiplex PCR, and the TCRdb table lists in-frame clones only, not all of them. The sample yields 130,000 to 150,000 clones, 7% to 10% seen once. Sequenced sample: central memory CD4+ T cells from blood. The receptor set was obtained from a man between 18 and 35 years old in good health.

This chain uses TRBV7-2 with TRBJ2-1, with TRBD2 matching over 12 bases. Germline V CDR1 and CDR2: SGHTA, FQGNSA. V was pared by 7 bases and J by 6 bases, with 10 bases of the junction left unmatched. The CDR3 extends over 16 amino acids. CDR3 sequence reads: CASMPDLAGGVNEQFF. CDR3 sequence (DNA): TGTGCCAGCATGCCTGACCTAGCGGGGGGGGTCAATGAGCAGTTCTTC.

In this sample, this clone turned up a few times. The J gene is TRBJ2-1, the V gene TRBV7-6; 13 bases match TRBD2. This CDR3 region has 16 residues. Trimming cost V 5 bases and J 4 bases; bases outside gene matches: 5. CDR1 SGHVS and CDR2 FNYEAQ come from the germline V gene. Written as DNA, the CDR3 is TGTGCCAGCAGCCCTCGGACTAGCGGGGGATACAATGAGCAGTTCTTC. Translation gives CASSPRTSGGYNEQFF. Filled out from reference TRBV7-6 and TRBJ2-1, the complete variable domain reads GAGVSQSPRYKVTKRGQDVALRCDPISGHVSLYWYRQALGQGPEFLTYFNYEAQQDKSGLPNDRFSAERPEGSISTLTIQRTEQRDSAMYRCASSPRTSGGYNEQFFGPGTRLTVL.

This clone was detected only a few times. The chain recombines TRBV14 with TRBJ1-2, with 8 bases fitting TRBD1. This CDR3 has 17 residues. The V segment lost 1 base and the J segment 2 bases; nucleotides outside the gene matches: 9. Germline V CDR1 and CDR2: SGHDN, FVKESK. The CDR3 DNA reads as TGTGCCAGCAGCCAAGGAGTCTGGGCAGGGGGCAACTATGGCTACACCTTC. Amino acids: CASSQGVWAGGNYGYTF.

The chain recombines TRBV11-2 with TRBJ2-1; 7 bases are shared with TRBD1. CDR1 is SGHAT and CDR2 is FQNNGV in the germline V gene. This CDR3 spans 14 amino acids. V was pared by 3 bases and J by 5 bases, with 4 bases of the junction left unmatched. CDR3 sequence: CASSLSGTDNEQFF. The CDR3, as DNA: TGTGCCAGCAGCTTGTCCGGGACAGACAATGAGCAGTTCTTC.

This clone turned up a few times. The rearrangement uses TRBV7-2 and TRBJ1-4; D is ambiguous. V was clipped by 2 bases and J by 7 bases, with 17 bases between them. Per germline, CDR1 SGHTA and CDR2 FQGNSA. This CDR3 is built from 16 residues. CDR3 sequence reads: CASSLNGDTRPEKLFF. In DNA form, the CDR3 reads TGTGCCAGCAGCTTAAATGGTGACACGAGACCTGAAAAACTGTTTTTT.

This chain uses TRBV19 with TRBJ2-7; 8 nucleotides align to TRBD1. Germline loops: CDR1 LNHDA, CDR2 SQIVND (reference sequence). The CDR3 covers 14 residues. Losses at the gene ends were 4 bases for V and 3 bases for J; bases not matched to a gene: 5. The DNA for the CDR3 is TGTGCCAGTAGTAGGTCAGGGGGCATCTACGAGCAGTACTTC. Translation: CASSRSGGIYEQYF.

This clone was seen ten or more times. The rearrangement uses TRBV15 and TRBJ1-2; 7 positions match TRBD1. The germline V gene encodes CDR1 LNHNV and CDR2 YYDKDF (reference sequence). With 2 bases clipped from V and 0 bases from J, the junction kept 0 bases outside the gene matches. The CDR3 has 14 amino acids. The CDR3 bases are TGTGCCACCAGCAGACAGGGGGCTAACTATGGCTACACCTTC. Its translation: CATSRQGANYGYTF.

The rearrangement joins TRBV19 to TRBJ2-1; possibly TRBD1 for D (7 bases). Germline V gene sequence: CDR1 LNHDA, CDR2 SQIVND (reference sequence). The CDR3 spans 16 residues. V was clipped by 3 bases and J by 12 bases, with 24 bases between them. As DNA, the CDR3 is TGTGCCAGTAGTATTTATCAGGGGGGAGTTCCCGCATCGCAGTTCTTC. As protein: CASSIYQGGVPASQFF.

CDR3 sequence reads: CASSPRRLAGYEEQFF. The CDR3 bases are TGTGCCAGCAGCCCGAGAAGACTAGCGGGGTATGAGGAGCAGTTCTTC. J is TRBJ2-1 and V is TRBV11-2; 11 bases are a match to TRBD2. CDR1 is SGHAT, CDR2 FQNNGV, per germline. Trimming took 5 bases from V and 10 from J; bases not matched to a gene: 13. This CDR3 contains 16 residues.